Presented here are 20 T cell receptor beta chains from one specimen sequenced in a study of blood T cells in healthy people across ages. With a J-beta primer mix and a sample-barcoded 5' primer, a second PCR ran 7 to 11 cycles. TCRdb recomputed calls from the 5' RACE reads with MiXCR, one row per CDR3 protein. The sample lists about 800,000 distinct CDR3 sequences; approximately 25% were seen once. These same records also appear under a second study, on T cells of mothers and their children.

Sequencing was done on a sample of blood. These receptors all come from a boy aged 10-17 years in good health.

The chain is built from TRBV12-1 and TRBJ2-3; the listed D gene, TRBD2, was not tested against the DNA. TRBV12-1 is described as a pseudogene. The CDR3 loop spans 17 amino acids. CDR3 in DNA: TGTGCCAGCAGCTCTGGACGACTAGCGGGGTTCACAGATACGCAGTATTTT. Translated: CASSSGRLAGFTDTQYF.

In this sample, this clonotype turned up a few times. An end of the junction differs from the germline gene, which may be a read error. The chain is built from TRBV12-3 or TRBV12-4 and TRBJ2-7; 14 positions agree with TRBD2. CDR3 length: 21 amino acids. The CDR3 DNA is TGTGCCAGCAGTTTTCGGTCCCGGGGACTAGCGGGGGTGGGATGGCGATCCGAGCAGTGCTTC. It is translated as CASSFRSRGLAGVGWRSEQCF.

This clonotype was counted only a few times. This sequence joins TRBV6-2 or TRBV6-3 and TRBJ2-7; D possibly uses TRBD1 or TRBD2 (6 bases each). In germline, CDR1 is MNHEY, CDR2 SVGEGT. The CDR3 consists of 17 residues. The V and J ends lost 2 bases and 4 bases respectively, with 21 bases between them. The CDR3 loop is CASSYGWRGGIMYEQYF. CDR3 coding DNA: TGTGCCAGCAGTTACGGATGGAGAGGGGGGATAATGTACGAGCAGTACTTC.

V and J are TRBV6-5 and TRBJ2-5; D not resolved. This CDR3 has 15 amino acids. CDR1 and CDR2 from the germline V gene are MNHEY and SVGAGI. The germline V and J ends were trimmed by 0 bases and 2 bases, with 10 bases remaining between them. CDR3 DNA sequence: TGTGCCAGCAGTTACTCGTCGAGGTCGCAAGAGACCCAGTACTTC. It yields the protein CASSYSSRSQETQYF.

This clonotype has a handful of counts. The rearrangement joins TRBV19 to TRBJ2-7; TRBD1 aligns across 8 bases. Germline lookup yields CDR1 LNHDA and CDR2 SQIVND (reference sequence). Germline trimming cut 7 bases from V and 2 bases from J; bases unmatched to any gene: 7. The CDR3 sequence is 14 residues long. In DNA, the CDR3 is TGTGCCAGTAAATCGGGACAGGTTACCTACGAGCAGTACTTC. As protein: CASKSGQVTYEQYF.

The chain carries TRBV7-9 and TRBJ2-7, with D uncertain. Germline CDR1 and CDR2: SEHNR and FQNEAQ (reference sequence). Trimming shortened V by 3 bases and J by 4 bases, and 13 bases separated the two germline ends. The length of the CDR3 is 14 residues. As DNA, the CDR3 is TGTGCCAGCAGCTTTCCTAGTGTTGCTTACGAGCAGTACTTC. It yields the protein CASSFPSVAYEQYF. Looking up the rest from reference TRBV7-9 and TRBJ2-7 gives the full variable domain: DTGVSQNPRHKITKRGQNVTFRCDPISEHNRLYWYRQTLGQGPEFLTYFQNEAQLEKSRLLSDRFSAERPKGSFSTLEIQRTEQGDSAMYLCASSFPSVAYEQYFGPGTRLTVT.

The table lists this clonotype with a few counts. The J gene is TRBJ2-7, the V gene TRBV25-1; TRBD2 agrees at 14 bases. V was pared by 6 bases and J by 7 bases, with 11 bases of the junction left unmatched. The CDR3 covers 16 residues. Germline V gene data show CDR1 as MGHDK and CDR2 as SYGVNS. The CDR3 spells CASSRRTSGRPGEQYF. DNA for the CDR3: TGTGCCAGCAGCCGACGGACTAGCGGGAGGCCAGGGGAGCAGTACTTC.

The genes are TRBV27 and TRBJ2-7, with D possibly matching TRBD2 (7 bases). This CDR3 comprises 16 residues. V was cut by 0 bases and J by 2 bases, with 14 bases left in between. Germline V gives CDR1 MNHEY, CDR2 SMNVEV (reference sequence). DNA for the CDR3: TGTGCCAGCAGTTTATCGGGGGCTAGCGGAACCTACGAGCAGTACTTC. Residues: CASSLSGASGTYEQYF.

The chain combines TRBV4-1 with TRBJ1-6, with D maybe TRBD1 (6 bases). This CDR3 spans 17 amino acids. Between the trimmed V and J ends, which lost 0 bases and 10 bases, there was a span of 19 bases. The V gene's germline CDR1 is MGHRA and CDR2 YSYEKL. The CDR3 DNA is TGCGCCAGCAGCCAAGATCGGGGGCGGCCAAATGGCTCACCCCTCCACTTT. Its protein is CASSQDRGRPNGSPLHF.

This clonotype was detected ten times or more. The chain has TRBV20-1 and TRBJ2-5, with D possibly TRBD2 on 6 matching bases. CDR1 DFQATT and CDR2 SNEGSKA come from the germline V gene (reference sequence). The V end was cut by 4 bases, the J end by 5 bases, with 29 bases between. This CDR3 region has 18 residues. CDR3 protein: CSANPPRRWVAAGETQYF. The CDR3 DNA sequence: TGCAGTGCTAACCCCCCCCGGCGCTGGGTGGCGGCGGGGGAGACCCAGTACTTC.

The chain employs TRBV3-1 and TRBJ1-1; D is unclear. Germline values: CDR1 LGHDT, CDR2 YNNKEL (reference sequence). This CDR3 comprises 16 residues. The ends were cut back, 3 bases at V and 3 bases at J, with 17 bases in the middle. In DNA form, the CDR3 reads TGTGCCAGCAGCCAGGGGTGGTTTATGGCGGACACTGAAGCTTTCTTT. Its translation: CASSQGWFMADTEAFF.

CDR3 residues: CASSFSRASGSGEQFF. Written as DNA, the CDR3 is TGTGCCAGCAGCTTCTCTAGGGCTAGCGGGAGTGGTGAGCAGTTCTTC. The chain couples TRBV7-3 to TRBJ2-1, with 10 nucleotides matching TRBD2. The junction had 11 bases not matched to a gene; V was cut back by 3 bases and J by 9 bases. This CDR3 contains 16 residues. From germline, CDR1 is SGHTA and CDR2 FQGTGA.

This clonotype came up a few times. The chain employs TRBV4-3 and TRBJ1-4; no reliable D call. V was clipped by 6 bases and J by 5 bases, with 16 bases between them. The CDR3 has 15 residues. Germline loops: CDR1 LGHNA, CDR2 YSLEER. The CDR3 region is CASSLMPGENEKLFF. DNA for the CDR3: TGCGCCAGCAGTCTCATGCCCGGGGAGAATGAAAAACTGTTTTTT.

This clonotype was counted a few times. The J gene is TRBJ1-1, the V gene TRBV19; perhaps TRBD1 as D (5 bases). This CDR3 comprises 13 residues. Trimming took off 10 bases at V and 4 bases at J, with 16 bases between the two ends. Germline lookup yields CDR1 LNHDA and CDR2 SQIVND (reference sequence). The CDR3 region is CATRGSGGTEAFF. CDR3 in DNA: TGTGCCACTCGTGGCTCTGGGGGCACTGAAGCTTTCTTT.

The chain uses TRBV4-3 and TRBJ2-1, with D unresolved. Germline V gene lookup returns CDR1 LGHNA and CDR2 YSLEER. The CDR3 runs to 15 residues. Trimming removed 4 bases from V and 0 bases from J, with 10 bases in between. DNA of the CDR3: TGCGCCAGCAGCCCGGTACGCCACTCCTACAATGAGCAGTTCTTC. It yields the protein CASSPVRHSYNEQFF.

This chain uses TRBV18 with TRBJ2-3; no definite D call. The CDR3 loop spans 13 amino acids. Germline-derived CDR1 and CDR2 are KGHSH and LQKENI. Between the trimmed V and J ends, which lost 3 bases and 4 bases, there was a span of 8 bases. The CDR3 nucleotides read TGTGCCAGCTCACCCCAGGAATCAGATACGCAGTATTTT. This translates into CASSPQESDTQYF.

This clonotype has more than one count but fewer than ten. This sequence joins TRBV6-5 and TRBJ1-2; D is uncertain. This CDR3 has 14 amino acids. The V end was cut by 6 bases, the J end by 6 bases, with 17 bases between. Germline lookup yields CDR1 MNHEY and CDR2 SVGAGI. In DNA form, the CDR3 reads TGTGCCAGCAGCCCCGGACGCAGCACGGATGGCTACACCTTC. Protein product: CASSPGRSTDGYTF.

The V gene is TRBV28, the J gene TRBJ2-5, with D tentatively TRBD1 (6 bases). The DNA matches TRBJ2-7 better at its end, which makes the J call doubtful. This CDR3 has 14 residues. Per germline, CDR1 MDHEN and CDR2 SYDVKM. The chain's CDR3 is CASRPRDTTYEQYF. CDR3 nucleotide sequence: TGTGCCAGCAGACCACGGGACACCACCTACGAGCAGTACTTC.

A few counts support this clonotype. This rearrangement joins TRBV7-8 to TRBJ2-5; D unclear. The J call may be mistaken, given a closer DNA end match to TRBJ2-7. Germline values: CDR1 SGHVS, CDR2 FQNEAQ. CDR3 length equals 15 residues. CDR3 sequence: CASSLVEDGSYEQYF. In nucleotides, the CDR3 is TGTGCCAGCAGCTTAGTAGAGGACGGGTCCTACGAGCAGTACTTC.

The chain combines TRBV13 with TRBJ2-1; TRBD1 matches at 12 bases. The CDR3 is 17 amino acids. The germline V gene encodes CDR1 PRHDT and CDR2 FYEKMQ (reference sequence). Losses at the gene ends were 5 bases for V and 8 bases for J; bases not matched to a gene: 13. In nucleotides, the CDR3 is TGTGCCAGCAGCCCCCGGGACAGGGGGCAGGATATCCATGAGCAGTTCTTC. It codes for CASSPRDRGQDIHEQFF.